Presented here are 23 T cell receptor beta chains from one specimen sequenced in a study of blood T cells in healthy people across ages. Then a second PCR, running about 6 to 12 cycles, was carried out with a sample-barcoded 5' primer and a J-beta primer mix. TCRdb reprocessed the 5' RACE reads with MiXCR, giving one entry per CDR3 protein. The repertoire includes approximately 730,000 distinct CDR3 sequences, about 55% of them detected once, and around 41% sits in the top ten. Specimen: blood. These receptors all stem from a man older than 75 in good health.

The V call is TRBV10-3, the J call TRBJ2-1, with D tentatively TRBD1 (5 bases). This CDR3 spans 16 amino acids. Germline V lookup: CDR1 ENHRY, CDR2 SYGVKD. Trimming removed 0 bases from V and 1 base from J, with 10 bases in between. DNA of the CDR3: TGTGCCATCAGTGAGTCTGCAGGGCAATCCTACAATGAGCAGTTCTTC. Translation: CAISESAGQSYNEQFF.

V gene TRBV15 combines with J gene TRBJ1-2; TRBD1 is a possible D gene (5 bases). CDR3 size: 15 residues. The V gene lost 0 bases and the J gene lost 7 bases, with 15 bases spanning the gap. The germline V gene has CDR1 LNHNV and CDR2 YYDKDF (reference sequence). CDR3 residues: CATSRDLLGTAGYTF. CDR3 nucleotides: TGTGCCACCAGCAGAGATCTGCTGGGGACGGCTGGCTACACCTTC.

This chain uses TRBV27 with TRBJ1-1, with D hard to call. Per the germline V gene, CDR1 is MNHEY and CDR2 is SMNVEV (reference sequence). V shed 1 base and J shed 0 bases, with 9 bases lying between them. The CDR3 contains 15 residues. CDR3 DNA sequence: TGTGCCAGCAGTTTATTCTTACCTATGAACACTGAAGCTTTCTTT. Translation gives CASSLFLPMNTEAFF.

V usage is TRBV9 and J usage is TRBJ2-1, with 11 bases aligning to TRBD2. V shed 2 bases and J 10 bases; nucleotides not matched to a gene: 5. The CDR3 is made up of 14 amino acids. Germline V CDR1 and CDR2: SGDLS, YYNGEE. The chain's CDR3 is CASSVLAGGGEQFF. The CDR3 region has the DNA TGTGCCAGCAGCGTCCTAGCGGGAGGTGGAGAGCAGTTCTTC.

The CDR3: CASSLAAGPPTNEKLFF. Written as DNA, the CDR3 is TGTGCCAGCAGCTTAGCGGCAGGGCCTCCAACTAATGAAAAACTGTTTTTT. The V and J genes are TRBV7-2 and TRBJ1-4; D possibly corresponds to TRBD1 (5 bases). The ends were cut back, 0 bases at V and 0 bases at J, with 11 bases in the middle. The CDR3 is made up of 17 amino acids. The germline gives CDR1 SGHTA, CDR2 FQGNSA.

This chain connects TRBV25-1 to TRBJ2-5, with 7 bases lining up with TRBD2. CDR3 length: 15 amino acids. J gave up 11 bases and V 1 base, and 13 bases lay outside the gene matches. Germline-derived CDR1 and CDR2 are MGHDK and SYGVNS. In nucleotides, the CDR3 is TGTGCCAGCAGTGAATGGTCAGCGGGACTCAATGAGCAGTACTTC. Protein product: CASSEWSAGLNEQYF.

The V and J genes are TRBV10-3 and TRBJ2-5; 8 nucleotides line up with TRBD1. The germline V gene encodes CDR1 ENHRY and CDR2 SYGVKD. The trim removed 5 bases at V and 5 bases at J, leaving 10 bases unmatched. The CDR3 runs 15 residues. The CDR3 DNA follows: TGTGCCATCAGTAGATGGGCAGGGGGCGGTGAGACCCAGTACTTC. This translates into CAISRWAGGGETQYF.

The gene calls are TRBV10-3 and TRBJ2-1, with TRBD2 as a possible D gene (5 bases). Deletions cut 8 bases from V and 5 bases from J, with 13 bases between. Germline V gene sequence: CDR1 ENHRY, CDR2 SYGVKD. The CDR3 length is 13 residues. CDR3 nucleotides: TGTGCCATCGGACCGGACTCAGACAATGAGCAGTTCTTC. Encoded protein: CAIGPDSDNEQFF.

This clonotype was found a few times. The V call is TRBV7-2, the J call TRBJ2-3, with D hard to call. This CDR3 spans 17 amino acids. CDR1 and CDR2 from the germline V gene are SGHTA and FQGNSA. V lost 5 bases and J lost 0, with 18 bases in between. In nucleotides, the CDR3 is TGTGCCAGCAGCGCCCACTCCCCAGCTATGAGCACAGATACGCAGTATTTT. It encodes CASSAHSPAMSTDTQYF.

V usage is TRBV5-1 and J usage is TRBJ2-1; TRBD2 agrees at 7 bases. From germline, CDR1 is SGHRS and CDR2 YFSETQ. Trimming took 4 bases from V and 4 from J; bases not matched to a gene: 8. The CDR3 consists of 15 residues. DNA of the CDR3: TGCGCCAGCAGCCGCGCGGGGGTCAATTACAATGAGCAGTTCTTC. Amino acids: CASSRAGVNYNEQFF. Full variable domain (missing parts from reference TRBV5-1 and TRBJ2-1): KAGVTQTPRYLIKTRGQQVTLSCSPISGHRSVSWYQQTPGQGLQFLFEYFSETQRNKGNFPGRFSGRQFSNSRSEMNVSTLELGDSALYLCASSRAGVNYNEQFFGPGTRLTVL.

The genes are TRBV28 and TRBJ1-1, with D perhaps matching TRBD1 (6 bases). V lost 1 base, J lost 11 bases, and 17 bases lay in between. The CDR3 totals 14 residues. Germline V gene sequence: CDR1 MDHEN, CDR2 SYDVKM. The chain's CDR3 is CASSLYGQPRAAFF. CDR3 nucleotides: TGTGCCAGCAGTTTATATGGACAGCCCCGCGCGGCTTTCTTT.

This clonotype came up a few times. The V and J genes are TRBV20-1 and TRBJ1-2, with 7 bases lining up with TRBD1. The CDR3 covers 14 residues. Germline V lookup: CDR1 DFQATT, CDR2 SNEGSKA (reference sequence). Germline trimming cut 0 bases from V and 8 bases from J; bases unmatched to any gene: 9. CDR3 sequence reads: CSARDRGAGGGYTF. The CDR3 nucleotides are TGCAGTGCTAGAGATCGAGGGGCAGGGGGAGGCTACACCTTC.

The chain joins TRBV3-1 to TRBJ2-4, with D hard to call. The V and J ends lost 1 base and 13 bases respectively, with 14 bases between them. The germline V gene encodes CDR1 LGHDT and CDR2 YNNKEL (reference sequence). This CDR3 is built from 13 residues. CDR3 in amino acids: CASSQVPWDEQYF. The CDR3 nucleotides read TGTGCCAGCAGCCAAGTCCCTTGGGATGAGCAGTACTTC.

For the CDR3, the DNA is TGTGCCAGCAGTGTTACAAGGGAGACCCAGTACTTC. Its protein product is CASSVTRETQYF. The chain carries TRBV2 and TRBJ2-5; D is ambiguous. The germline V gene encodes CDR1 SNHLY and CDR2 FYNNEI. Trimming shortened V by 4 bases and J by 5 bases, and 8 bases separated the two germline ends. The CDR3 length is 12 residues.

The chain uses TRBV2 and TRBJ2-7; 7 bases map to TRBD2. This CDR3 spans 16 amino acids. Unmatched junction bases numbered 18, after V lost 6 bases and J lost 7 bases. Germline V CDR1 and CDR2: SNHLY, FYNNEI. The DNA of the CDR3 is TGTGCCAGCAGGGGAAAGCGGGACTCTCCATGCAATGAGCAGTACTTC. Translated, it gives CASRGKRDSPCNEQYF.

This chain links TRBV5-1 with TRBJ2-5, with 11 bases that match TRBD1. Germline V lookup: CDR1 SGHRS, CDR2 YFSETQ. Trimming removed 0 bases from V and 2 bases from J; junction bases left unmatched: 0. This CDR3 is built from 15 residues. DNA of the CDR3: TGCGCCAGCAGCTTGGGGGACAGGGGGCAAGAGACCCAGTACTTC. This encodes CASSLGDRGQETQYF.

This sequence joins TRBV5-5 and TRBJ2-2; D gene uncertain. This CDR3 comprises 16 residues. The germline V gene encodes CDR1 SGHKS and CDR2 YYEKEE (reference sequence). Trimming left V 3 bases short and J 3 bases short, with 15 bases between. In nucleotides, the CDR3 is TGTGCCAGCAGCTGGCTTAGCAAATGGGACACCGGGGAGCTGTTTTTT. Its translation: CASSWLSKWDTGELFF.

J is TRBJ2-4 and V is TRBV5-1, with 9 positions matching TRBD2. Trimming took 4 bases from V and 5 from J; bases not matched to a gene: 13. The length of the CDR3 is 17 residues. Germline V lookup: CDR1 SGHRS, CDR2 YFSETQ. The CDR3 loop reads CASSPLSGSAGQNIQYF. The CDR3 DNA follows: TGCGCCAGCAGCCCTCTTAGCGGGAGCGCCGGGCAAAACATTCAGTACTTC.

This clonotype came up a few times. This chain connects TRBV18 to TRBJ2-7; 7 bases are shared with TRBD1. The CDR3 is 12 residues long. Trimming cost V 8 bases and J 5 bases; bases outside gene matches: 6. Germline CDR1 and CDR2: KGHSH and LQKENI. CDR3 loop: CASAQGVDEQYF. The CDR3 DNA reads as TGTGCCAGCGCCCAGGGGGTTGACGAGCAGTACTTC.

The count of this clonotype is one. CDR3 bases: TGTGCCAGCAGTTCCGGAGTAGCGGCATACAATGAGCAGTTCTTC. Translation gives CASSSGVAAYNEQFF. The chain is built from TRBV12-3 or TRBV12-4 and TRBJ2-1, with a weak D call TRBD2 (6 bases). The germline V and J ends were trimmed by 4 bases and 4 bases, with 14 bases remaining between them. The length of the CDR3 is 15 residues.

The chain is built from TRBV5-4 and TRBJ2-7; 7 nucleotides agree with TRBD2. Germline CDR1 reads SGHNT; CDR2 reads YYREEE (reference sequence). CDR3 length equals 15 residues. V was pared by 0 bases and J by 2 bases, with 5 bases of the junction left unmatched. In nucleotides, the CDR3 is TGTGCCAGCAGCTTGGGGCCGGGAGGTACCTACGAGCAGTACTTC. The encoded protein is CASSLGPGGTYEQYF.

This clonotype was seen repeatedly, ten times or more. CDR3 in DNA: TGTGCCAGCAGCCTCAAGCGACAGGGGGCATTGGGTGGCTACACCTTC. Protein product: CASSLKRQGALGGYTF. The chain carries TRBV3-1 and TRBJ1-2, with 10 bases aligning to TRBD1. The V gene end was trimmed by 4 bases and the J gene end by 7 bases; junction bases not matched to a gene: 12. Germline V gene sequence: CDR1 LGHDT, CDR2 YNNKEL (reference sequence). CDR3 size: 16 residues.

This clonotype was seen more than once but under ten times. The V call is TRBV27, the J call TRBJ2-7; the match to TRBD1 covers 9 bases. The CDR3 sequence is 16 residues long. CDR1 is MNHEY and CDR2 is SMNVEV in the germline V gene (reference sequence). V dropped 6 bases and J dropped 2; count of bases not matched to a gene: 11. CDR3 nucleotide sequence: TGTGCCAGCAGCCCCATAGGGGGACAGGGCGCCTACGAGCAGTACTTC. Encoded protein: CASSPIGGQGAYEQYF.